Each of the 23 T cell receptor beta chains below was sequenced from the same sample in a study of graft-versus-host responses after intestinal transplantation. This table comes from immunoSEQ multiplex PCR, and its TCRdb copy is limited to in-frame clones, with some not included. The profile covers some 7,200 clones, with about two thirds appearing a single time and 5% to 6.5% taken by the ten largest. From the graft tissue, intraepithelial and lamina propria lymphocytes were released through processing. The material sequenced was ileum tissue, taken 50 to 55 days after transplant. The receptors come from a human patient who received an intestinal transplant, so some T cells may come from the graft donor.

The chain couples TRBV9 to TRBJ2-1, with a weak D call TRBD2 (6 bases). Trimming took off 6 bases at V and 0 bases at J, with 13 bases between the two ends. The CDR3 has 15 amino acids. The germline V gene has CDR1 SGDLS and CDR2 YYNGEE. The CDR3 is CASNSGGSSYNEQFF. The CDR3 DNA sequence: TGTGCCAGCAACAGTGGGGGGAGCTCCTACAATGAGCAGTTCTTC.

The chain couples TRBV2 to TRBJ2-3; 10 nucleotides match TRBD2. Germline V gene sequence: CDR1 SNHLY, CDR2 FYNNEI. V shed 3 bases, J shed 2 bases, and the junction held 8 bases outside the gene matches. The CDR3 has 17 amino acids. CDR3 DNA: TGTGCCAGCAGTGACATCCTAGCGGGGGCTACCACAGATACGCAGTATTTT. Encoded protein: CASSDILAGATTDTQYF.

The sample holds one count of this clone. The chain uses TRBV19 and TRBJ1-2; 9 bases are shared with TRBD1. The CDR3 contains 13 residues. J gave up 2 bases and V 6 bases, and 1 base lay outside the gene matches. CDR1 LNHDA and CDR2 SQIVND come from the germline V gene (reference sequence). This CDR3 is CASSGQGNYGYTF. DNA of the CDR3: TGTGCCAGTAGCGGACAGGGGAACTATGGCTACACCTTC.

This chain connects TRBV6-1 to TRBJ2-1; 12 positions agree with TRBD2. The CDR3 is made up of 15 amino acids. V dropped 2 bases and J dropped 4; count of bases not matched to a gene: 0. Germline lookup yields CDR1 MNHNS and CDR2 SASEGT. The CDR3 nucleotides read TGTGCCAGCAGTGAACTAGCGGGGGGGTACAATGAGCAGTTCTTC. Translated: CASSELAGGYNEQFF.

This rearrangement joins TRBV4-1 to TRBJ2-7; 7 bases agree with TRBD1. Germline CDR1 reads MGHRA; CDR2 reads YSYEKL. With 4 bases clipped from V and 0 bases from J, the junction kept 0 bases outside the gene matches. This CDR3 comprises 13 residues. The CDR3 coding sequence is TGCGCCAGCAGCCGACAGGGCTCCTACGAGCAGTACGTC. This translates into CASSRQGSYEQYV.

V is TRBV2 and J is TRBJ2-5; TRBD2 aligns across 9 bases. Germline V lookup: CDR1 SNHLY, CDR2 FYNNEI. The CDR3 sequence is 16 residues long. Trimming removed 6 bases from V and 5 bases from J; junction bases left unmatched: 13. DNA of the CDR3: TGTGCCAGCAGATCCTCGCCTAGCGGGGATGGGGAGACCCAGTACTTC. Its translation is CASRSSPSGDGETQYF.

The V gene is TRBV5-1, the J gene TRBJ1-6; D gene unclear. V was shortened by 4 bases and J by 8 bases, with 16 bases between the two germline ends. Germline assignment: CDR1 SGHRS and CDR2 YFSETQ. There are 15 residues in the CDR3. The DNA of the CDR3 is TGCGCCAGCAGCCTCGTCCGACGGGAGGATTCACCCCTCCACTTT. Translating it yields CASSLVRREDSPLHF.

The chain links TRBV7-9 to TRBJ2-7; the D gene is possibly TRBD1 (6 bases). This CDR3 is built from 14 residues. Trimming took off 1 base at V and 7 bases at J, with 14 bases between the two ends. Looked up from germline, CDR1 is SEHNR and CDR2 is FQNEAQ (reference sequence). CDR3: CASSLEVGRGEQYV. The CDR3 DNA reads TGTGCCAGCAGCTTAGAGGTGGGCAGGGGTGAGCAGTACGTC.

J is TRBJ2-3 and V is TRBV5-6, with 15 bases aligning to TRBD2. The CDR3 has 15 amino acids. The V gene's germline CDR1 is SGHDT and CDR2 YYEEEE. Trimming took 4 bases from V and 7 from J; bases not matched to a gene: 4. For the CDR3, the DNA is TGTGCCAGCAGCCTGGGACTAGCGGGGGGAAATACGCAGTATTTT. Translated, it gives CASSLGLAGGNTQYF.

The chain employs TRBV2 and TRBJ1-1; 7 nucleotides agree with TRBD1. The germline gives CDR1 SNHLY, CDR2 FYNNEI. The J segment lost 5 bases and the V segment lost 6 bases, leaving 6 bases of the junction unmatched. The CDR3 runs to 13 residues. CDR3: CASRWTGETEAFF. CDR3 coding DNA: TGTGCCAGCAGGTGGACAGGAGAAACTGAAGCTTTCTTT. The full variable domain, its missing parts supplied by reference TRBV2 and TRBJ1-1, is EPEVTQTPSHQVTQMGQEVILRCVPISNHLYFYWYRQILGQKVEFLVSFYNNEISEKSEIFDDQFSVERPDGSNFTLKIRSTKLEDSAMYFCASRWTGETEAFFGQGTRLTVV.

The rearrangement links TRBV6-4 to TRBJ2-2; 8 bases are shared with TRBD2. The trim removed 6 bases at V and 7 bases at J, leaving 13 bases unmatched. This CDR3 region has 16 residues. CDR1 is MRHNA, CDR2 SNTAGT, per germline. CDR3 bases: TGTGCCAGCAGCGCCGAGGTCGGCGGGGGGCTCGGGGAGCTGTTTTTT. Amino acids: CASSAEVGGGLGELFF.

This clone was detected only a few times. Different DNA sequences within this sample yield the same CDR3. This sequence joins TRBV6-4 and TRBJ2-1; tentative D call: TRBD2 (6 bases). This CDR3 region has 15 residues. Germline CDR1 MRHNA, CDR2 SNTAGT. The ends were cut back, 2 bases at V and 0 bases at J, with 8 bases in the middle. For the CDR3, the DNA is TGTGCCAGCAGTGACGAAGCGGGCTCCTACAATGAGCAGTTCTTC. As protein: CASSDEAGSYNEQFF.

The CDR3 nucleotides read TGTGCCAGCAGCTTATTCTCTCTTTGGGGGGTCGGGGCCAACGTCCTGACTTTC. Translation gives CASSLFSLWGVGANVLTF. The chain links TRBV11-2 to TRBJ2-6; a possible D gene is TRBD2 (6 bases). V lost 2 bases and J lost 4, with 18 bases in between. CDR3 length: 18 residues. CDR1 and CDR2 from the germline V gene are SGHAT and FQNNGV.

This chain connects TRBV15 to TRBJ2-7; D is undetermined. Trimming took 1 base from V and 0 from J, leaving 7 bases between them. This CDR3 contains 14 residues. Per the germline V gene, CDR1 is LNHNV and CDR2 is YYDKDF (reference sequence). DNA for the CDR3: TGTGCCACCAGCAGAGGAGGCAGCTCCTACGAGCAGTACGTC. This gives the protein CATSRGGSSYEQYV.

The chain links TRBV9 to TRBJ2-5, with D perhaps TRBD1 (5 bases). The germline gives CDR1 SGDLS, CDR2 YYNGEE. The CDR3 covers 20 residues. V lost 0 bases to trimming and J lost 2 bases, with 26 bases between them. CDR3 nucleotides: TGTGCCAGCAGCGTAGTCGGTTATGGTTTCGGCAGGGCTAAGCAAGAGACCCAGTACTTC. Translated, it gives CASSVVGYGFGRAKQETQYF.

This clone has a handful of counts. For the CDR3, the DNA is TGTGCCAGCAGGGGAAGGACAGGTGATGGAAACACCATATATTTT. Translating gives CASRGRTGDGNTIYF. The chain is built from TRBV28 and TRBJ1-3; TRBD1 matches 7 bases. Germline V gives CDR1 MDHEN, CDR2 SYDVKM. V lost 6 bases to trimming and J lost 3 bases; unmatched junction nucleotides: 8. The CDR3 is 15 amino acids. The full variable domain, completed using reference TRBV28 and TRBJ1-3, is DVKVTQSSRYLVKRTGEKVFLECVQDMDHENMFWYRQDPGLGLRLIYFSYDVKMKEKGDIPEGYSVSREKKERFSLILESASTNQTSMYLCASRGRTGDGNTIYFGEGSWLTVV.

CDR3 nucleotides: TGTGCCAGCAGCCAAGAAGGGGCTGGGGACACCGGGGAGCTGTTTTTT. Its translation is CASSQEGAGDTGELFF. This chain uses TRBV4-2 with TRBJ2-2; maybe TRBD1 (5 bases). The V end lost 0 bases, the J end lost 3 bases, and 11 bases lay between the germline ends. Per germline, CDR1 LGHNA and CDR2 YNFKEQ. The CDR3 runs 16 residues.

This clone was seen more than once but under ten times. This CDR3 is CASSLGGGTEAFF. CDR3 in DNA: TGCGCCAGCAGCTTGGGGGGGGGCACTGAAGCTTTCTTT. The gene calls are TRBV5-1 and TRBJ1-1; a possible D gene is TRBD1 (5 bases). Germline V gene data show CDR1 as SGHRS and CDR2 as YFSETQ. This CDR3 has 13 amino acids. Deletions cut 0 bases from V and 4 bases from J, with 7 bases between.

This clone has just a few counts. The chain employs TRBV21-1 and TRBJ2-2; the tabulated D call, TRBD1, remains unverified against the DNA. TRBV21-1 is classified as a pseudogene. The CDR3 consists of 14 residues. CDR3 amino acids: CASSKGGPSGELFF. CDR3 coding DNA: TGTGCCAGCAGCAAAGGGGGCCCCTCCGGGGAGCTGTTTTTT.

In its sample, this clone was seen a few times. The CDR3 spells CASSLDSTWADTQYF. The CDR3 DNA is TGTGCCAGCAGCTTAGACAGCACCTGGGCAGATACGCAGTATTTT. The chain uses TRBV7-9 and TRBJ2-3; D is uncertain. The V end was cut by 1 base, the J end by 4 bases, with 12 bases between. Germline V gene data show CDR1 as SEHNR and CDR2 as FQNEAQ (reference sequence). This CDR3 contains 15 residues.

The CDR3 DNA follows: TGTGCCAGCAGTTTGGGGAGGTTGGATGAAAAACTGTTTTTT. Its protein is CASSLGRLDEKLFF. The gene calls are TRBV27 and TRBJ1-4, with unresolved D. Trimming removed 3 bases at V and 6 bases at J, with 11 bases between. This CDR3 spans 14 amino acids. CDR1 MNHEY and CDR2 SMNVEV come from the germline V gene (reference sequence).

V gene TRBV19 combines with J gene TRBJ1-1; a weak D match, TRBD1 (6 bases). V gave up 4 bases and J gave up 4 bases, with 13 bases separating them. CDR3 length: 14 amino acids. The germline V gene has CDR1 LNHDA and CDR2 SQIVND (reference sequence). The chain's CDR3 is CASSSRGRGTEAFF. DNA of the CDR3: TGTGCCAGTAGTAGCAGGGGCCGAGGCACTGAAGCTTTCTTT.

This clone was seen more than once but under ten times. The chain carries TRBV6-5 and TRBJ1-2, with TRBD1 identical over 7 bases. CDR3 length: 14 amino acids. Trimming cost V 2 bases and J 14 bases; bases outside gene matches: 14. CDR1 is MNHEY and CDR2 is SVGAGI in the germline V gene. The CDR3 is CASSYVSGTDSGTF. CDR3 in DNA: TGTGCCAGCAGTTACGTCTCCGGGACAGATTCGGGTACCTTC.